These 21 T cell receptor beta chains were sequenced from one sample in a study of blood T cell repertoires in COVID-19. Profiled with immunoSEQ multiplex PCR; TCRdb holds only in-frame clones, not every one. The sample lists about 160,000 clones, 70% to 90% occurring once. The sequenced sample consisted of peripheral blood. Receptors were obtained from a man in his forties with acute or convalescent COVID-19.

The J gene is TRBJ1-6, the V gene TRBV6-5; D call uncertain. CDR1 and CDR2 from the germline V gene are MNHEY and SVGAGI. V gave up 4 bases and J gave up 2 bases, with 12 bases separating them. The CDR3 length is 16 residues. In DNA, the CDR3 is TGTGCCAGCAGTTCCACTGGGAGTCCCTATAATTCACCCCTCCACTTT. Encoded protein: CASSSTGSPYNSPLHF.

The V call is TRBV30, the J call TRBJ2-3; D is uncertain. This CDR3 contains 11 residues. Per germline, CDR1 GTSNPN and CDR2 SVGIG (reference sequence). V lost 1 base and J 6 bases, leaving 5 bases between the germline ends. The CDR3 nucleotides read TGTGCCTGGAGTGAGCTGGATACGCAGTATTTT. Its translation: CAWSELDTQYF.

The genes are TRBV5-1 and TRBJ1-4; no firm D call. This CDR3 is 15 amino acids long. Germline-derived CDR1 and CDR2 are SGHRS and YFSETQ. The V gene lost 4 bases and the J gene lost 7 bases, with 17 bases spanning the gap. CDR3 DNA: TGCGCCAGCAGCGTAGACCCTCCCGGCGGTGAAAAACTGTTTTTT. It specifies CASSVDPPGGEKLFF. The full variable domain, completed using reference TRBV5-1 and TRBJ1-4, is KAGVTQTPRYLIKTRGQQVTLSCSPISGHRSVSWYQQTPGQGLQFLFEYFSETQRNKGNFPGRFSGRQFSNSRSEMNVSTLELGDSALYLCASSVDPPGGEKLFFGSGTQLSVL.

The CDR3 loop reads CASRKLGQLSNQPQHF. The CDR3, as DNA: TGTGCCAGCAGGAAATTGGGACAGTTAAGCAATCAGCCCCAGCATTTT. The J gene is TRBJ1-5, the V gene TRBV2; 7 nucleotides line up with TRBD1. Germline assignment: CDR1 SNHLY and CDR2 FYNNEI. This CDR3 spans 16 amino acids. V lost 6 bases, J lost 1 base, and 9 bases stayed unmatched.

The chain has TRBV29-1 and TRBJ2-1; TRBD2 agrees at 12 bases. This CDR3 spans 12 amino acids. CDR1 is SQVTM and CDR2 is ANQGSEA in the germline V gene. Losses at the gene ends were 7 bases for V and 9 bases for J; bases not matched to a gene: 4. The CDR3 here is CSASGGAVEQFF. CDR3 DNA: TGCAGCGCTAGCGGGGGGGCGGTTGAGCAGTTCTTC.

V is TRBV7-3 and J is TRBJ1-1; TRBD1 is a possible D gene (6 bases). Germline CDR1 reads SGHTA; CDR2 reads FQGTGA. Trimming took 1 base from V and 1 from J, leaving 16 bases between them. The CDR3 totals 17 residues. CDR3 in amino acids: CASSLKAGGRKNTEAFF. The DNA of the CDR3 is TGTGCCAGCAGCTTAAAAGCCGGGGGGCGCAAGAACACTGAAGCTTTCTTT.

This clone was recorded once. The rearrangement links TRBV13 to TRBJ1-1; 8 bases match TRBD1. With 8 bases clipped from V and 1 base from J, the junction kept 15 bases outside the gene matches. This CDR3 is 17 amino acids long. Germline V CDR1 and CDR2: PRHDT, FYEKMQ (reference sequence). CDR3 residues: CASFKTGERRTNTEAFF. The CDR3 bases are TGTGCCAGCTTTAAGACAGGGGAGCGGCGGACGAACACTGAAGCTTTCTTT.

The CDR3 loop reads CASSPGNAEAFF. Here the CDR3 DNA reads TGTGCCAGCTCCCCCGGGAATGCTGAAGCTTTCTTT. This rearrangement joins TRBV2 to TRBJ1-1; D not certain. The germline CDR1 and CDR2 sequences are SNHLY and FYNNEI. V shed 8 bases and J shed 6 bases, with 13 bases lying between them. This CDR3 region has 12 residues.

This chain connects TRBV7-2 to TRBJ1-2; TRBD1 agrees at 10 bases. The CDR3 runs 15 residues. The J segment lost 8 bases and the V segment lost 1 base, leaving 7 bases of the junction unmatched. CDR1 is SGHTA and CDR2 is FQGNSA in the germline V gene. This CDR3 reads CASSLEGQGYLGYTF. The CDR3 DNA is TGTGCCAGCAGCTTAGAGGGACAGGGGTATTTAGGCTACACCTTC.

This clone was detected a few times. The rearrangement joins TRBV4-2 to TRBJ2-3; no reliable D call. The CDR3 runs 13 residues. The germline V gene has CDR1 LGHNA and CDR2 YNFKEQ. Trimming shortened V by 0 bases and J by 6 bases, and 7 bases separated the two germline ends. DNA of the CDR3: TGTGCCAGCAGCCAAGATAGGCGGGATACGCAGTATTTT. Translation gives CASSQDRRDTQYF.

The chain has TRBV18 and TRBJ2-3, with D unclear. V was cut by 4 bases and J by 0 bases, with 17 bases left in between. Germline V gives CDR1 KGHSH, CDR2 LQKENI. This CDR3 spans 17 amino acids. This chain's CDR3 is CASSLQPSLSSTDTQYF. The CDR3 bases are TGTGCCAGCTCACTTCAGCCGTCACTATCTAGCACAGATACGCAGTATTTT.

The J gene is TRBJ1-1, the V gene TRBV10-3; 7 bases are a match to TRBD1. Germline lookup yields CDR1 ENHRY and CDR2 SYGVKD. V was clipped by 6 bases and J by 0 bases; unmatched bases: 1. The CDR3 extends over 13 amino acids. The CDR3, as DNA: TGTGCCATCAGCCAGGGGGTGAACACTGAAGCTTTCTTT. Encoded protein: CAISQGVNTEAFF.

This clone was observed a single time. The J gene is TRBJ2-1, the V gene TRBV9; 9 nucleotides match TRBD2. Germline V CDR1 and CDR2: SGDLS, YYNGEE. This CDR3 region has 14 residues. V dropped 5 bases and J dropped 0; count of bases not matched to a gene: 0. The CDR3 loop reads CASSSGSSYNEQFF. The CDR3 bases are TGTGCCAGCAGTAGCGGGAGCTCCTACAATGAGCAGTTCTTC.

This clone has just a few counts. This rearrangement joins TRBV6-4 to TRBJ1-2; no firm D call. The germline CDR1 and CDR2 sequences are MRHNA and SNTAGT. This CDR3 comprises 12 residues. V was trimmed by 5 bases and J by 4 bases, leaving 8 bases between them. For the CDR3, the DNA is TGTGCCAGCAGTCCCCCCTTCTATGGCTACACCTTC. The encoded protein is CASSPPFYGYTF.

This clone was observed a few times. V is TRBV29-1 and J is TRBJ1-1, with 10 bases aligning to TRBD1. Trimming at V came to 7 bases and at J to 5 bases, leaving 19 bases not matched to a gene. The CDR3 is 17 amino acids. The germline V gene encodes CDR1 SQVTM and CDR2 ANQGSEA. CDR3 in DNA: TGCAGCGGGGCTGGCGGGGGACAGGGGCCGAAAGGGACTGAAGCTTTCTTT. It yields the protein CSGAGGGQGPKGTEAFF.

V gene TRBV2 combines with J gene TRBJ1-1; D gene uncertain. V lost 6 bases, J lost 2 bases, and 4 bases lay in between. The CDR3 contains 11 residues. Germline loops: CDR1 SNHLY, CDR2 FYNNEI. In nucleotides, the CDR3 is TGTGCCAGCAGCTTAAACACTGAAGCTTTCTTT. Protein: CASSLNTEAFF.

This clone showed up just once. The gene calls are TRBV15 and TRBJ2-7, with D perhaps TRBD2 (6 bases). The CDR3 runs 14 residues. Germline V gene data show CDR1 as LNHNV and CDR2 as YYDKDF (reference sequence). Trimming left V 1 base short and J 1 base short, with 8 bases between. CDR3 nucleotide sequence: TGTGCCACCAGCAGAGGGGAGGTATCCTACGAGCAGTACTTC. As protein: CATSRGEVSYEQYF.

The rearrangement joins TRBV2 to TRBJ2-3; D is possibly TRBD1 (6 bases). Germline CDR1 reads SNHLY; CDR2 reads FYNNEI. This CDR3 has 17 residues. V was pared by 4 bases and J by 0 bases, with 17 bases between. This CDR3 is CASSVTTGADSTDTQYF. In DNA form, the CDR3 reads TGTGCCAGCAGTGTCACGACAGGAGCTGATAGCACAGATACGCAGTATTTT.

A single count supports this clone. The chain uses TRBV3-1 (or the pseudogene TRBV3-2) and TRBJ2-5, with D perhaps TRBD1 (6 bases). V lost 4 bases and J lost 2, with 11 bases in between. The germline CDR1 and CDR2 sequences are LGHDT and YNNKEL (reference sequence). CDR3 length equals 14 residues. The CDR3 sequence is CASSRTAVQETQYF. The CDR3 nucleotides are TGTGCCAGCAGCCGGACAGCAGTTCAAGAGACCCAGTACTTC.

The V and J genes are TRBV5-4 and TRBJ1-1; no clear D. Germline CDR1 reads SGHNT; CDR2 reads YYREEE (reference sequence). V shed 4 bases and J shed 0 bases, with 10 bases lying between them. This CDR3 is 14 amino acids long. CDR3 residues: CASSLAPMNTEAFF. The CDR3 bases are TGTGCCAGCAGCCTCGCCCCTATGAACACTGAAGCTTTCTTT.

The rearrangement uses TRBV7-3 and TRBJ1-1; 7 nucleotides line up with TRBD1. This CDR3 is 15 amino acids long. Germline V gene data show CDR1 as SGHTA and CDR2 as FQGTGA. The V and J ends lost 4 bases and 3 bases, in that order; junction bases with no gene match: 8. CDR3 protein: CASSSGGGGYTEAFF. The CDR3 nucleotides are TGTGCCAGCAGCTCGGGAGGGGGCGGATACACTGAAGCTTTCTTT. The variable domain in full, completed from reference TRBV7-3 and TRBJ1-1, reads GAGVSQTPSNKVTEKGKYVELRCDPISGHTALYWYRQSLGQGPEFLIYFQGTGAADDSGLPNDRFFAVRPEGSVSTLKIQRTERGDSAVYLCASSSGGGGYTEAFFGQGTRLTVV.